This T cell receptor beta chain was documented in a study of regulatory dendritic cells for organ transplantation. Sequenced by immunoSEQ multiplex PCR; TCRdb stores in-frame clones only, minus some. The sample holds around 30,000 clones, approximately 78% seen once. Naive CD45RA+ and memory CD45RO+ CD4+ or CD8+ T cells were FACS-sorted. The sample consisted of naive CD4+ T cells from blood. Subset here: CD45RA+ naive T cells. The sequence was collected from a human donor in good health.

This CDR3 reads CASSETPAGGAEQFF. DNA of the CDR3: TGTGCCAGCAGTGAAACCCCAGCGGGGGGAGCTGAGCAGTTCTTC. The chain links TRBV2 to TRBJ2-1; 9 bases are a match to TRBD2. Per the germline V gene, CDR1 is SNHLY and CDR2 is FYNNEI. The CDR3 covers 15 residues. The ends lost 2 bases at V and 9 bases at J; junction bases unmatched: 8.